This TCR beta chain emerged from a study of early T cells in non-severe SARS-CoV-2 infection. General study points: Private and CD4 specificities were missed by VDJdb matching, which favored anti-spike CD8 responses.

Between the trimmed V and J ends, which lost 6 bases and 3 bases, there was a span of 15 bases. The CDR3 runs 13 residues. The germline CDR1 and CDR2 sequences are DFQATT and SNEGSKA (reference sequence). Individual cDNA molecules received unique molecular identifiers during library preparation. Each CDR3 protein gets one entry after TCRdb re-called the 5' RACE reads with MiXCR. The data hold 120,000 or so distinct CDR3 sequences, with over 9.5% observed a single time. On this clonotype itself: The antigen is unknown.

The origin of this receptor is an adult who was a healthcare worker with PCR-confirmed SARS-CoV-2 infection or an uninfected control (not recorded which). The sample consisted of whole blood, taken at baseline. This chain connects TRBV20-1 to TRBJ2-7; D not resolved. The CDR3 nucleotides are TGCAGTGCCGCCGACGGGCACGGCTACGAGCAGTACTTC. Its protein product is CSAADGHGYEQYF.